The rows below give T cell receptor beta chains drawn from one sample of a study of T cell clones after liver transplantation. Method: immunoSEQ multiplex PCR; TCRdb's copy keeps in-frame clones and lacks some. The sample lists fewer than 80,000 clones; under 90% were seen once. Sample: CD4+ T cells from blood, taken less than 50 months after liver transplant. The receptors stem from a human patient who received a liver transplant. Among the T cells, some may be from the graft donor. CDR3s include the opening cysteine and the closing phenylalanine or tryptophan. D genes are given only for firm matches. The size of a clone is reported for some rows only, either as once, few or many, or as a class for expanded clones.

V	size	D	J	DNA	CDR3
TRBV29-1	.	.	TRBJ1-4	TGCAGCGTTGCTCAGGGGCAAACTAATGAAAAACTGTTTTTT	CSVAQGQTNEKLFF
TRBV28	once	.	TRBJ1-5	TGTGCCAGCAACTCCGGGGGGGACGGCAATCAGCCCCAGCATTTT	CASNSGGDGNQPQHF
TRBV7-2	.	.	TRBJ1-3	TGTGCCAGCAGCTTAGATTCAGGGGACGGAAACACCATATATTTT	CASSLDSGDGNTIYF
TRBV7-2	.	TRBD2	TRBJ2-4	TGTGCCAGCAGCTTAGGAGGACTAGCGGGAGTAAGAAACATTCAGTACTTC	CASSLGGLAGVRNIQYF
TRBV11-2	.	.	TRBJ1-3	TGTGCCAGCAGCGGACAGAGCTCTGGAAACACCATATATTTT	CASSGQSSGNTIYF
TRBV4-2	.	TRBD1	TRBJ1-5	TGTGCCAGCAGCCAAGTGGACAGGGGGGACAATCAGCCCCAGCATTTT	CASSQVDRGDNQPQHF
TRBV4-2	.	TRBD2	TRBJ2-1	TGTGCCAGCAGCCAACCGGGCGGGAGCTCCTACAATGAGCAGTTCTTC	CASSQPGGSSYNEQFF
TRBV10-3	once	.	TRBJ1-2	TGTGCCGCCAACAGGGAAGCTAACTATGGCTACACCTTC	CAANREANYGYTF
TRBV30	.	TRBD1	TRBJ1-2	TGTGCCTGGAGGCAGACAGGGGCTGACTATGGCTACACCTTC	CAWRQTGADYGYTF
TRBV28	.	.	TRBJ2-5	TGTGCCAGCAGTTTAGTCGGCCCTAGGGAGACCCAGTACTTC	CASSLVGPRETQYF
TRBV7-2	.	.	TRBJ2-1	TGTGCCAGCTGTCGGGGGTACAATGAGCAGTTCTTC	CASCRGYNEQFF
TRBV7-9	.	.	TRBJ2-5	TGTGCCAGCAGCTTCTATAGGGGGGGAGGAGAGACCCAGTACTTC	CASSFYRGGGETQYF
TRBV7-9	once	.	TRBJ1-4	TGTGCCAGCAGCCGGACGGATGAAAAACTGTTTTTT	CASSRTDEKLFF
TRBV6-1	.	.	TRBJ1-4	TGTGCCAGCAGTGAACCGGGGGGAGGGCAGGGGTTTGAAAAACTGTTTTTT	CASSEPGGGQGFEKLFF
TRBV5-6	.	TRBD2	TRBJ2-1	TGTGCCAGCAGCTTTCTAGCGGGGGCATCATCTATGTCCTACAATGAGCAGTTCTTC	CASSFLAGASSMSYNEQFF
TRBV7-8	.	.	TRBJ2-7	TGTGCCAGCAGCTTAGGCCGGGGACCCTACGAGCAGTACTTC	CASSLGRGPYEQYF
TRBV6-5	.	.	TRBJ1-5	TGTGCCAGCAGTCCAACACAGAGCAATCAGCCCCAGCATTTT	CASSPTQSNQPQHF
TRBV29-1	once	TRBD1	TRBJ2-5	TGCAGCGCAGAGGGGGACAGGGACGAGACCCAGTACTTC	CSAEGDRDETQYF
TRBV15	.	TRBD1	TRBJ1-4	TGTGCCACCAGCAGGACAGGGGGCGGACGAGAAAAACTGTTTTTT	CATSRTGGGREKLFF
TRBV5-4	once	.	TRBJ1-1	TGTGCCAGCAGCTTGACCCGCGGAGGGATGGACACTGAAGCTTTCTTT	CASSLTRGGMDTEAFF
TRBV6-4	.	TRBD1	TRBJ1-2	TGTGCCAGCAGTGACTCGACAGGGGGCGACTATGGCTACACCTTC	CASSDSTGGDYGYTF
TRBV5-1	few	.	TRBJ1-2	TGCGCCAGCAGCTTGGGCCCACGGGGGGGCTACACCTTC	CASSLGPRGGYTF
TRBV5-1	.	TRBD1	TRBJ1-2	TGCGCCAGCAGCTTAGGGACAGGGGGCGTCTATGGCTACACCTTC	CASSLGTGGVYGYTF
TRBV6-1	.	TRBD1	TRBJ2-7	TGTGCCAGCAGGAAGGGACAGAGCTCCTACGAGCAGTACTTC	CASRKGQSSYEQYF
TRBV10-3	.	TRBD1	TRBJ1-1	TGTGCCATCAGGAGCAGGGGGGGTTTGACTGAAGCTTTCTTT	CAIRSRGGLTEAFF
TRBV14	.	TRBD1	TRBJ1-2	TGTGCCAGCAGTCGCACAGGGGGCGACTATGGCTACACCTTC	CASSRTGGDYGYTF
TRBV28	.	.	TRBJ2-2	TGTGCCAGCAGGTTGGCGGGAATGGCCGGGGAGCTGTTTTTT	CASRLAGMAGELFF
TRBV29-1	few	.	TRBJ2-3	TGCAGCGCCCGACCGGTCTCAGTCACAGATACGCAGTATTTT	CSARPVSVTDTQYF
TRBV6-6	.	TRBD2	TRBJ2-3	TGTGCCAGCGACCAAGCGGGGAGGACAGATACGCAGTATTTT	CASDQAGRTDTQYF
TRBV5-4	.	.	TRBJ2-5	TGTGCCAGCAGCTTGGGCAGGGTAGGACGAGAGACCCAGTACTTC	CASSLGRVGRETQYF
TRBV10-3	.	TRBD2	TRBJ2-1	TGTGCCATCAACGCGGGGGGAAATCACGACAATGAGCAGTTCTTC	CAINAGGNHDNEQFF
TRBV19	.	TRBD1	TRBJ1-6	TGTGCCAGTAGTGGGACAGCTATCCCCAATTCACCCCTCCACTTT	CASSGTAIPNSPLHF
TRBV5-4	.	.	TRBJ2-1	TGTGCCAGCAGCTTGGATGGGCGGGGCTCCCACAATGAGCAGTTCTTC	CASSLDGRGSHNEQFF
TRBV4-2	.	TRBD2	TRBJ2-7	TGTGCCAGCAGCCAACCAACTAGCGGGAGTTCCAACGAGCAGTACTTC	CASSQPTSGSSNEQYF
TRBV2	.	TRBD1	TRBJ2-5	TGTGCCAGCAGTACCGACAGGGCCGCTGAGACCCAGTACTTC	CASSTDRAAETQYF